This T cell receptor (beta chain) was retrieved from a study of CD8+ T cells in alopecia areata. Study-level background: Treated patients were dosed with oral tofacitinib, taking 5 to 10 mg twice daily.

With respect to this clone: Its antigen is not known. Mismatch with germline at one junction end may stem from a read error.

Once RNA had been extracted, it was reverse transcribed into cDNA to act as the sequencing template. Libraries were prepared by immunoSEQ multiplex PCR; TCRdb keeps only in-frame clonotypes and omits some of them. The table lists about 120,000 clones, 50% to 55% of them singletons, with around 0.46% in the top ten. Study-level results: Normal skin's resident alphabeta T cells are sequenced alongside lesional scalp T cells. With just one nonresponder, it is still uncertain whether baseline CD8+ expansion relates to response. Scalp clonality, along with expanded CD8+ clones among the top 100, was significantly decreased by tofacitinib.

Treatment of the sample: oral pan-JAK inhibitor, 5-10 mg twice daily. Per germline, CDR1 LGHNA and CDR2 YNFKEQ. This CDR3 region has 16 residues. The starting material was CD4+ T cells sorted from blood, obtained at week 4, from a patient treated with tofacitinib. This clonotype was sampled from a human donor with alopecia areata. V and J are TRBV4-2 and TRBJ2-1; possibly TRBD1 or TRBD2 for D (6 bases each). This chain's CDR3 is CAGSQVAGGAYNEQFF. The DNA for the CDR3 is TGTGCCGGCAGCCAAGTAGCCGGGGGCGCGTACAATGAGCAGTTCTTC.